The following is a T cell receptor (beta chain) sequence with its context. This sample is part of a study of breast tumors, draining lymph nodes, adjacent tissues. The CDR3 totals 16 residues. Trimming pared 2 bases from V and 7 bases from J, leaving 15 bases between. Germline CDR1 reads LNHDA; CDR2 reads SQIVND (reference sequence). MiXCR was run by TCRdb on the multiplex PCR reads, yielding one entry per CDR3 protein. This repertoire shows fewer than 80,000 distinct CDR3 sequences, approximately 40% found once; its top ten account for 8% to 9.5%. The chain combines TRBV19 with TRBJ2-6; D may match TRBD1 or TRBD2 (5 bases each). Input material: breast tumor tissue. The clonotype was recovered from a female donor with breast cancer. Some clones in this sample may be carry-over from other donors' samples. CDR3 amino acids: CASSIMAGWDANVLTF. The CDR3 bases are TGTGCCAGTAGTATAATGGCCGGGTGGGACGCCAACGTCCTGACTTTC.